The 9 T cell receptor beta chains in this list originate from one sample, sequenced in a study of technical replicates of blood from a handful of donors. Here immunoSEQ multiplex PCR was the method, and the copy in TCRdb shows in-frame clones only, minus some. The data contain 55,000 to 60,000 clones, about 94% of them singletons. Sequenced sample: PBMCs. The receptors originated from a human donor in good health. Some clones in this sample may be carry-over from other donors' samples.

The chain joins TRBV6-6 to TRBJ2-3, with 8 bases that match TRBD1. Germline loops: CDR1 MNHNY, CDR2 SVGAGI (reference sequence). The trim removed 6 bases at V and 4 bases at J, leaving 6 bases unmatched. The CDR3 has 14 amino acids. In DNA, the CDR3 is TGTGCCAGCAGCCCCCGGACAGGGCCAGATACGCAGTATTTT. This encodes CASSPRTGPDTQYF.

The CDR3, as DNA: TGTGCCAGCACCGAGAGGACAGGGGGCGTAAATTCACCCCTCCACTTT. Its translation: CASTERTGGVNSPLHF. The chain uses TRBV5-8 and TRBJ1-6; TRBD1 agrees at 11 bases. Germline-derived CDR1 and CDR2 are SGHTS and YDEGEE. V was pared by 6 bases and J by 7 bases, with 9 bases of the junction left unmatched. The CDR3 length is 16 residues.

V gene TRBV4-3 combines with J gene TRBJ2-7; 9 bases are shared with TRBD1. Trimming cost V 1 base and J 4 bases; bases outside gene matches: 5. This CDR3 is 15 amino acids long. Germline CDR1 and CDR2: LGHNA and YSLEER. Here the CDR3 DNA reads TGCGCCAGCAGCCAAGCCGGGACAGGGAAGTACGAGCAGTACTTC. It specifies CASSQAGTGKYEQYF.

The CDR3 sequence: CAWRQRDEQFF. The CDR3 nucleotides are TGTGCCTGGAGGCAGAGGGATGAGCAGTTCTTC. The chain has TRBV30 and TRBJ2-1, with D possibly matching TRBD2 (5 bases). Trimming took off 3 bases at V and 8 bases at J, with 8 bases between the two ends. Looked up from germline, CDR1 is GTSNPN and CDR2 is SVGIG (reference sequence). This CDR3 is 11 amino acids long.

The chain links TRBV9 to TRBJ1-4; 8 bases map to TRBD1. After removal of 4 bases from V and 2 bases from J, the junction contained 7 bases not matched to a gene. The CDR3 spans 16 residues. CDR1 and CDR2 from the germline V gene are SGDLS and YYNGEE. CDR3 loop: CASSTQGAMTNEKLFF. For the CDR3, the DNA is TGTGCCAGCAGCACCCAGGGGGCTATGACTAATGAAAAACTGTTTTTT.

The V gene is TRBV7-9, the J gene TRBJ2-7; TRBD1 aligns across 12 bases. There are 16 residues in the CDR3. With V trimmed by 5 bases and J by 5 bases, 10 bases remained unmatched. The germline V gene has CDR1 SEHNR and CDR2 FQNEAQ (reference sequence). This CDR3 is CASSSPGTGGIDEQYF. DNA for the CDR3: TGTGCCAGCAGCAGCCCCGGGACAGGGGGCATCGACGAGCAGTACTTC.

The chain employs TRBV30 and TRBJ1-3, with 9 bases matching TRBD1. After removal of 5 bases from V and 1 base from J, the junction contained 6 bases not matched to a gene. This CDR3 has 15 residues. The V gene's germline CDR1 is GTSNPN and CDR2 SVGIG (reference sequence). CDR3 loop: CAWGRDRVSGNTIYF. The CDR3 bases are TGTGCCTGGGGCCGGGACAGGGTTTCTGGAAACACCATATATTTT.

The chain employs TRBV4-3 and TRBJ1-3; D may be TRBD1 (5 bases). The length of the CDR3 is 16 residues. V was pared by 0 bases and J by 1 base, with 10 bases between. The germline gives CDR1 LGHNA, CDR2 YSLEER. The CDR3 DNA reads TGCGCCAGCAGCCAAGATCTCAGGGCTTCTGGAAACACCATATATTTT. As protein: CASSQDLRASGNTIYF.

The chain has TRBV5-1 and TRBJ2-1; D is unresolved. From germline, CDR1 is SGHRS and CDR2 YFSETQ. The CDR3 is made up of 16 amino acids. Trimming shortened V by 3 bases and J by 1 base, and 14 bases separated the two germline ends. Here the CDR3 reads CASSWRGSQSYNEQFF. CDR3 nucleotide sequence: TGCGCCAGCAGCTGGCGAGGTAGCCAATCCTACAATGAGCAGTTCTTC. The whole variable domain, remainder taken from reference TRBV5-1 and TRBJ2-1, is KAGVTQTPRYLIKTRGQQVTLSCSPISGHRSVSWYQQTPGQGLQFLFEYFSETQRNKGNFPGRFSGRQFSNSRSEMNVSTLELGDSALYLCASSWRGSQSYNEQFFGPGTRLTVL.